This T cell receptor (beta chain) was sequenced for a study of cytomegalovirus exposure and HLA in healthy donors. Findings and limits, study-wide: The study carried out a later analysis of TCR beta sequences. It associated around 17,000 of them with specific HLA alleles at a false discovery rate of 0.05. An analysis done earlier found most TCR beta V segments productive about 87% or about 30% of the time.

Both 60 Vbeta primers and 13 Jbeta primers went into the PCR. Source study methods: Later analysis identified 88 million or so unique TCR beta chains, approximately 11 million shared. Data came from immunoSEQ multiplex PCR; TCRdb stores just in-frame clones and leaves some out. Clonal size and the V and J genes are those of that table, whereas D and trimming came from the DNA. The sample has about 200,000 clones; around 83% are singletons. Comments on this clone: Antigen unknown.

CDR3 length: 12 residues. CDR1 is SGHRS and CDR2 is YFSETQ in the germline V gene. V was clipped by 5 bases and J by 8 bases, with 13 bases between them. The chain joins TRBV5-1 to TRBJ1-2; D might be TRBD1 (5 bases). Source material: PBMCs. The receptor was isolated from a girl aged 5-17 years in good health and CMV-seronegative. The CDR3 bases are TGCGCCAGCAGTGATAGGGGTCACGGCTACACCTTC. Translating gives CASSDRGHGYTF.